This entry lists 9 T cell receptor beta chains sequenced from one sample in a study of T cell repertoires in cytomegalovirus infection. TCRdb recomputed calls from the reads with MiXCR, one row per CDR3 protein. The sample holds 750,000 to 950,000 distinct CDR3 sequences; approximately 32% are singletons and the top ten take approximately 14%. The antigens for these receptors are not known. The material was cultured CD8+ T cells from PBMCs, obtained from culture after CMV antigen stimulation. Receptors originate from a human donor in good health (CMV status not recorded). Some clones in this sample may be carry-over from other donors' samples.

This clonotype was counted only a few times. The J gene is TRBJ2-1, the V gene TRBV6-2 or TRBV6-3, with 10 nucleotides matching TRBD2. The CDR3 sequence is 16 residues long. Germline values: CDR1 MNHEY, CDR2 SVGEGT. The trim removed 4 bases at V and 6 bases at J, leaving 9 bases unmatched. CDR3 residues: CASSSLAGALLNEQFF. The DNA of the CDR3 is TGTGCCAGCAGTTCCCTAGCGGGGGCCCTTCTCAATGAGCAGTTCTTC.

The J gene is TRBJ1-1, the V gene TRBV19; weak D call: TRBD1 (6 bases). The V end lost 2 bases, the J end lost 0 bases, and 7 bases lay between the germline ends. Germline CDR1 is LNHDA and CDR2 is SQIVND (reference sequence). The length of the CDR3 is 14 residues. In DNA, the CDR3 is TGTGCCAGTAGTATAAGGGGGTTGAACACTGAAGCTTTCTTT. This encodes CASSIRGLNTEAFF.

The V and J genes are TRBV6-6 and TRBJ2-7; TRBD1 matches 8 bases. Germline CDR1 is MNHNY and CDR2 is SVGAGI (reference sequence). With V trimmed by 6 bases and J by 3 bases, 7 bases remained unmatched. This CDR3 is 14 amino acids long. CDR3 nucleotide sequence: TGTGCCAGCAGCGCAACAGGGGGAAGCTACGAGCAGTACGTC. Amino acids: CASSATGGSYEQYV.

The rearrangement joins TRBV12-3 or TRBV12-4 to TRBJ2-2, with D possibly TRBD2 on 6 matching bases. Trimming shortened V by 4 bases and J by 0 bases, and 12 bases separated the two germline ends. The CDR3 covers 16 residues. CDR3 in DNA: TGTGCCAGCAGTTCCGATAGCGGAGCGAACACCGGGGAGCTGTTTTTT. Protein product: CASSSDSGANTGELFF.

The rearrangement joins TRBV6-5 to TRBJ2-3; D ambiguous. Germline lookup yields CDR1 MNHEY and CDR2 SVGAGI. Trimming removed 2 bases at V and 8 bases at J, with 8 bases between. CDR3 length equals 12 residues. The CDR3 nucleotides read TGTGCCAGCAGTTACGGTAGTGGTACGCAGTATTTT. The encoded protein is CASSYGSGTQYF.

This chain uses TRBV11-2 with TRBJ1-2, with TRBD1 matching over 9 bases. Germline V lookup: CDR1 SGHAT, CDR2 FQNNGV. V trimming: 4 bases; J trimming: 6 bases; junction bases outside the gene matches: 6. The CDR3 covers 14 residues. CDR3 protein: CASSSSGTGNGYTF. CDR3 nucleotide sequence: TGTGCCAGCAGCTCTTCCGGGACAGGGAATGGCTACACCTTC.

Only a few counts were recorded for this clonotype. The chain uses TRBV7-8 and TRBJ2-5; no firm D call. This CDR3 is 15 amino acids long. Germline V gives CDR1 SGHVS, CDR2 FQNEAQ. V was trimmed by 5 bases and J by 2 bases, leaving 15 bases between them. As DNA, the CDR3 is TGTGCCAGCAGCGCAGGATTGCGGCTTCAAGAGACCCAGTACTTC. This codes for CASSAGLRLQETQYF. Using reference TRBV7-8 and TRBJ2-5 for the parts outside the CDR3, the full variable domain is GAGVSQSPRYKVAKRGQDVALRCDPISGHVSLFWYQQALGQGPEFLTYFQNEAQLDKSGLPSDRFFAERPEGSVSTLKIQRTQQEDSAVYLCASSAGLRLQETQYFGPGTRLLVL.

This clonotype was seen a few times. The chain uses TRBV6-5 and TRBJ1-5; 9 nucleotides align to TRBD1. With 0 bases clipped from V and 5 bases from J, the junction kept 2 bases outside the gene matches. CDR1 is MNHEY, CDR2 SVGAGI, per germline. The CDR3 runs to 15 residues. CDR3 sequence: CASSYSGQGDQPQHF. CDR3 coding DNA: TGTGCCAGCAGTTACTCGGGACAGGGCGATCAGCCCCAGCATTTT.

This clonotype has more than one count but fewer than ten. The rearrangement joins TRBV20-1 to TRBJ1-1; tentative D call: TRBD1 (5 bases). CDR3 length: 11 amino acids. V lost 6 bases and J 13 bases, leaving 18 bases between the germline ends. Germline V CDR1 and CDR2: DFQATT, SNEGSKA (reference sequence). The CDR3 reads CSAGAGTYVFF. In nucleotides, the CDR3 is TGCAGTGCCGGCGCCGGGACGTATGTTTTCTTT.